This T cell receptor beta chain was recorded in a study of T cells in Graves' hyperthyroidism and ophthalmopathy. Study details: Peripheral blood specimens were obtained at initial diagnosis, prior to any treatment. Study outcomes and limitations: For ophthalmopathy, model prediction preceded onset by a median roughly 6.3 months.

The germline V and J ends were trimmed by 1 base and 3 bases, with 9 bases remaining between them. This CDR3 region has 14 residues. CDR1 and CDR2 from the germline V gene are SGHTA and FQGTGA. Amplified regions were TCR beta CDR3 sequences from RNA transcripts. Researchers ran a first-round RT-PCR on the TCR CDR3 using the HTBI primer set. A single record per CDR3 protein comes from TCRdb applying MiXCR to the multiplex PCR reads. The data hold 530,000 or so distinct CDR3 sequences, with around a quarter observed a single time. This clonotype was recorded at least ten times. Its antigen is unidentified.

The chain uses TRBV7-3 and TRBJ2-5, with a tentative D call TRBD1 (5 bases). The clonotype originates from a woman under 40 with Graves' ophthalmopathy. Sequencing was done on a sample of blood. In DNA form, the CDR3 reads TGTGCCAGCAGCTTAAGGGTAGGGGAAGAGACCCAGTACTTC. Protein product: CASSLRVGEETQYF.